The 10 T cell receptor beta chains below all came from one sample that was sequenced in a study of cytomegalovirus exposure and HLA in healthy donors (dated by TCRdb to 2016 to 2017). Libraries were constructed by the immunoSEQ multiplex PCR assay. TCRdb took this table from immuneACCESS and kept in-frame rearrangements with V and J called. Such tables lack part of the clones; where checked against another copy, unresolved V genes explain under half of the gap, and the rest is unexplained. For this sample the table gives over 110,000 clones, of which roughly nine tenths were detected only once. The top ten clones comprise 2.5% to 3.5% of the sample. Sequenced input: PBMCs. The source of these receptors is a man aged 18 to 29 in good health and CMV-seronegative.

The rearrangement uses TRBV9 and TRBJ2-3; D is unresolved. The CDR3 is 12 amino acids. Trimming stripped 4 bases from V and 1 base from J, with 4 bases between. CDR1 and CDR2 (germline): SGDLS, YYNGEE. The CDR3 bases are TGTGCCAGCAGCCCTGGCACAGATACGCAGTATTTT. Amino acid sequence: CASSPGTDTQYF.

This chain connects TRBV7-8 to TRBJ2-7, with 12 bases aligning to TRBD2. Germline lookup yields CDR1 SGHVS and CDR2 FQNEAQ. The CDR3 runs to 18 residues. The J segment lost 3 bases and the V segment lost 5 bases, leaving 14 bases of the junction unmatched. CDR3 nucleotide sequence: TGTGCCAGCAGCGATTCGAGACTTGGACTAGCGGGAATCTACGAGCAGTACTTC. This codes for CASSDSRLGLAGIYEQYF.

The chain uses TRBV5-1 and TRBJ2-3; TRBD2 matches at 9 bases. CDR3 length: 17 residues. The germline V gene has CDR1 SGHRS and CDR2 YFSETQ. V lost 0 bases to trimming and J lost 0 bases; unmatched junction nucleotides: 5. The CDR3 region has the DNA TGCGCCAGCAGCTTGGGGAGCGGGGGGCTGAGCACAGATACGCAGTATTTT. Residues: CASSLGSGGLSTDTQYF.

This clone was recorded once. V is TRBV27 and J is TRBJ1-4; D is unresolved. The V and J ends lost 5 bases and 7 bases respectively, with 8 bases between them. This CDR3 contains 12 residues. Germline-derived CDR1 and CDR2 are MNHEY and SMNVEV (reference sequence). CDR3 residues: CASSPPGEKLFF. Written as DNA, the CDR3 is TGTGCCAGCAGTCCCCCGGGTGAAAAACTGTTTTTT.

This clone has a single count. CDR3 in amino acids: CASIARGGRTEAFF. The CDR3 DNA is TGTGCCAGCATTGCCCGGGGAGGGAGGACTGAAGCTTTCTTT. This chain joins TRBV28 and TRBJ1-1; D gene uncertain. From germline, CDR1 is MDHEN and CDR2 SYDVKM. The length of the CDR3 is 14 residues. V lost 7 bases and J 5 bases, leaving 17 bases between the germline ends.

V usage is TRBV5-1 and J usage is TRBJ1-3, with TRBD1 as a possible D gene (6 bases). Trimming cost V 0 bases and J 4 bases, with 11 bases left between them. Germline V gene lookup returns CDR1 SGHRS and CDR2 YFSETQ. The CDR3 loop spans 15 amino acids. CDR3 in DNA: TGCGCCAGCAGCTTGGTTTCAGGGGCAGGAAACACCATATATTTT. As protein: CASSLVSGAGNTIYF. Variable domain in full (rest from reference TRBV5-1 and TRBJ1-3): KAGVTQTPRYLIKTRGQQVTLSCSPISGHRSVSWYQQTPGQGLQFLFEYFSETQRNKGNFPGRFSGRQFSNSRSEMNVSTLELGDSALYLCASSLVSGAGNTIYFGEGSWLTVV.

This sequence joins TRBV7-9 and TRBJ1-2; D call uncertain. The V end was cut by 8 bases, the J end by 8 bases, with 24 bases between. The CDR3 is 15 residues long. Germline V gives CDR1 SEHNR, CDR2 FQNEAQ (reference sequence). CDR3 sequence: CASRPTTGLAEGYTF. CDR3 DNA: TGTGCCAGCCGCCCAACCACCGGGCTAGCCGAGGGCTACACCTTC.

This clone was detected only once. The DNA of the CDR3 is TGTGCCAGCAGCCAAGCCTGGGGGGGGCTCGATCAGCCCCAGCATTTT. It translates to CASSQAWGGLDQPQHF. The V and J genes are TRBV4-2 and TRBJ1-5; D perhaps matches TRBD1 (6 bases). V lost 1 base and J lost 5, with 15 bases in between. The CDR3 runs 16 residues. The germline CDR1 and CDR2 sequences are LGHNA and YNFKEQ.

The chain's CDR3 is CASSLGHGGSSYEQYF. In DNA form, the CDR3 reads TGTGCCAGCAGCTTAGGCCATGGGGGGAGCTCCTACGAGCAGTACTTC. The chain couples TRBV13 to TRBJ2-7; possible D gene TRBD2, 6 bases. This CDR3 has 16 residues. Trimming removed 0 bases at V and 0 bases at J, with 12 bases between. The germline gives CDR1 PRHDT, CDR2 FYEKMQ (reference sequence).

Here the CDR3 DNA reads TGTGCCAGCAGATTCTCTGACAGGGCAGATACGCAGTATTTT. The encoded protein is CASRFSDRADTQYF. The V and J genes are TRBV28 and TRBJ2-3, with 7 bases aligning to TRBD1. J lost 4 bases, V lost 6 bases, and 7 bases had no gene match. Germline V lookup: CDR1 MDHEN, CDR2 SYDVKM. The CDR3 loop spans 14 amino acids.